This T cell receptor beta chain was identified during a study of T cells in Graves' hyperthyroidism and ophthalmopathy. There are many counts of this clonotype. Its antigen is currently unknown. PBMCs were derived from 10 ml fresh peripheral blood. The CDR3 totals 16 residues. Germline V gives CDR1 SGHRS, CDR2 YFSETQ. Between the trimmed V and J ends, which lost 4 bases and 8 bases, there was a span of 22 bases. Points from the study as a whole: Most clonotypes expanded in the thyroid (above 0.001) were also present in blood.

RNA transcripts yielded amplified TCR beta CDR3 regions. First-round RT-PCR of the TCR CDR3 relied on the HTBI primer set. TCRdb independently ran MiXCR on the multiplex PCR reads; one entry per CDR3 protein. The sample consists of approximately 640,000 distinct CDR3 sequences, roughly 15% of them appearing once. Sequenced sample: blood. This chain joins TRBV5-1 and TRBJ2-1, with D possibly being TRBD1 or TRBD2 (6 bases each). The origin of this receptor is a woman aged 30 to 39 with Graves' hyperthyroidism. CDR3 DNA: TGCGCCAGCAGCCCTGAGCCAGGGGTCCCGGGAGATGAGCAGTTCTTC. Translating gives CASSPEPGVPGDEQFF.